Listed here is a single TCR beta chain. The antigen is not known. Use of 60 Vbeta and 13 Jbeta primers characterized the PCR. Libraries were prepared by immunoSEQ multiplex PCR; TCRdb keeps only in-frame clonotypes and omits some of them. The data show some 120,000 clones, about 80% seen once. The data were obtained in a study of cytomegalovirus exposure and HLA in healthy donors. Study findings and constraints: Sequencing artifact likely explains a cluster of highly shared sequence variants. Earlier analysis looked at TCR beta V segments, and most were productive about 87% or about 30% of the time.

Each donor was healthy, and each was a bone marrow donor. Germline V gives CDR1 SGHTA, CDR2 FQGNSA. The CDR3 length is 14 residues. V lost 3 bases, J lost 10 bases, and 13 bases lay in between. Sequenced material: PBMCs. This rearrangement joins TRBV7-2 to TRBJ1-6; D gene ambiguous. The sequence derives from a man aged 25 to 40 in good health and CMV-seropositive. CDR3: CASSLGHLQSPLHF. CDR3 nucleotide sequence: TGTGCCAGCAGCTTGGGCCACCTCCAATCACCCCTCCACTTT.